The entry below describes one T cell receptor (beta chain). The antigen is not known. This sample is drawn from a study of cytomegalovirus exposure and HLA in healthy donors. Overall study results and limits: Versus the roughly 670-donor mean, an Asian-associated ancestry cluster reportedly showed fewer N-insertions in a later analysis. HLA alleles were associated with 16,951 TCR beta sequences in a later analysis at 0.05 false discovery rate. In an earlier analysis, productive rearrangement rates for most beta V segments clustered near 87% or 30%.

Primers for the PCR totalled 60 Vbeta and 13 Jbeta. The protocol was immunoSEQ multiplex PCR, while the TCRdb copy is restricted to in-frame clones and leaves out a portion. The sample holds 200,000 to 250,000 clones; around 89% are singletons and the top ten take 1%. The V segment lost 4 bases and the J segment 5 bases; nucleotides outside the gene matches: 8. The CDR3 runs to 17 residues. CDR1 MGHRA and CDR2 YSYEKL come from the germline V gene. This chain joins TRBV4-1 and TRBJ2-2; 12 bases map to TRBD2. This sequence was found in a woman aged 18-35 years in good health and CMV-seronegative. Sequencing was carried out using PBMCs. CDR3 amino acids: CASSPKLGLAGTGELFF. CDR3 sequence (DNA): TGCGCCAGCAGCCCGAAACTAGGACTAGCGGGGACCGGGGAGCTGTTTTTT.